This T cell receptor (beta chain) is from a study of cytomegalovirus exposure and HLA in healthy donors. Study-wide background: The same platform was used for the 100 to 150 validation repertoires and the roughly 720 first-cohort repertoires, a later analysis reported.

Study findings and constraints: Investigators reported 150 to 200 TCR beta chains as tied to cytomegalovirus.

Only in-frame clones appear in the TCRdb table, and some are missing; sequencing was by immunoSEQ multiplex PCR. Of over 85,000 clones listed, 90% to 95% are singletons. Germline CDR1 reads MNHNY; CDR2 reads SVGAGI (reference sequence). This CDR3 spans 15 amino acids. Trimming removed 5 bases at V and 0 bases at J, with 13 bases between. As for this clone: Its target is unknown.

Sequencing was performed on PBMCs. The origin of this receptor is a woman under 40 in good health and CMV-seropositive. The chain uses TRBV6-6 and TRBJ1-1; tentatively, D is TRBD1 (6 bases). The CDR3 loop reads CASSQDRAMNTEAFF. Here the CDR3 DNA reads TGTGCCAGCAGTCAGGACAGAGCTATGAACACTGAAGCTTTCTTT.